Included here is one T cell receptor (beta chain) sequence, with context. The antigen is not known. This entry comes from a study of cytomegalovirus exposure and HLA in healthy donors. Study as a whole: A subsequent analysis reported that the roughly 120 validation repertoires were produced on the same platform that had also been used for the approximately 700 first-cohort repertoires.

Regarding the study as a whole: Specificity of a few CMV-associated chains for CMV antigens was verified in vitro. Cytomegalovirus-associated status was assigned to 164 TCR beta chains.

The length of the CDR3 is 15 residues. Germline assignment: CDR1 ENHRY and CDR2 SYGVKD. J lost 9 bases, V lost 4 bases, and 9 bases had no gene match. Sequencing used immunoSEQ multiplex PCR; TCRdb keeps in-frame clones, though not all of them. This table holds 150,000 to 200,000 clones, almost 85% found once. V is TRBV10-3 and J is TRBJ2-1; the match to TRBD2 covers 10 bases. The receptor comes from a man aged 25-40 years in good health and CMV-seropositive. Sequencing was performed on PBMCs. In DNA form, the CDR3 reads TGTGCCATCAGTGGAGAAGCGGGGGGGCCAGTTGAGCAGTTCTTC. It translates to CAISGEAGGPVEQFF.